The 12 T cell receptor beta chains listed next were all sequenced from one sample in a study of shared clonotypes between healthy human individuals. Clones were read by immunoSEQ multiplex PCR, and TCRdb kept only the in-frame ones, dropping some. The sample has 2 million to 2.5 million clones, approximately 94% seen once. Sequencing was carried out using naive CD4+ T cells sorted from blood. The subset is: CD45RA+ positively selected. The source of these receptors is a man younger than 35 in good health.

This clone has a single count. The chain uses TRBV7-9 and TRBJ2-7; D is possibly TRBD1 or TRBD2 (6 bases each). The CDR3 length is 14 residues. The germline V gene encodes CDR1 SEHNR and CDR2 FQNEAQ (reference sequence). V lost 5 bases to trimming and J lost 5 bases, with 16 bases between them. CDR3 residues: CASSRLGGPDEQYF. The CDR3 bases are TGTGCCAGCAGCCGACTTGGGGGGCCGGACGAGCAGTACTTC.

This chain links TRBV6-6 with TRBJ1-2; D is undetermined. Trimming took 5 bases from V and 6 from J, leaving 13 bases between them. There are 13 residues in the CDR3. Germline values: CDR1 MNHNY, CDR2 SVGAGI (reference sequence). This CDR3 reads CASSRTAPHGYTF. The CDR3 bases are TGTGCCAGCAGTCGGACGGCGCCCCATGGCTACACCTTC.

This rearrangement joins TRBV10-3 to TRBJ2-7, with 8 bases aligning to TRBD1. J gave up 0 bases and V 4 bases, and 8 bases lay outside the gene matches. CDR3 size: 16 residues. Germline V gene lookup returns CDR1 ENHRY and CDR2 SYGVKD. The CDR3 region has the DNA TGTGCCATCAGTGGCCCACAGGGGGTAAACTCCTACGAGCAGTACTTC. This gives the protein CAISGPQGVNSYEQYF.

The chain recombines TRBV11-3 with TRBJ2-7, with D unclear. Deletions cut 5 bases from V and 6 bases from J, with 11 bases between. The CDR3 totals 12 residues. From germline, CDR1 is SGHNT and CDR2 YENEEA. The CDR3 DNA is TGTGCCAGCAGCCAACCCGGGCGCGAGCAGTACTTC. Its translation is CASSQPGREQYF.

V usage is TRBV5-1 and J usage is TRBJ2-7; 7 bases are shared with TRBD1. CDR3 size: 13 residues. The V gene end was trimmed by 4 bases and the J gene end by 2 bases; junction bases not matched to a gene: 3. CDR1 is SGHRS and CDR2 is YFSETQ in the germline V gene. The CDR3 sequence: CASSKDRTYEQYF. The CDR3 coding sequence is TGCGCCAGCAGCAAGGACAGGACCTACGAGCAGTACTTC.

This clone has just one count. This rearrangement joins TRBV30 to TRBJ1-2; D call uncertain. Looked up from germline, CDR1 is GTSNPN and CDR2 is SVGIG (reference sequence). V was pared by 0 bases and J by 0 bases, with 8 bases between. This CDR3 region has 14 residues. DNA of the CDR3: TGTGCCTGGAGTGTACTACATACTAACTATGGCTACACCTTC. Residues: CAWSVLHTNYGYTF.

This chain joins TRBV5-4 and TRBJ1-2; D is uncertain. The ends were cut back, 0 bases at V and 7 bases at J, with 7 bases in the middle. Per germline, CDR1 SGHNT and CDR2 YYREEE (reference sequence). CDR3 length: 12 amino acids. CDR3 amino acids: CASSLDTIGYTF. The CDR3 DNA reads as TGTGCCAGCAGCTTGGACACAATTGGCTACACCTTC. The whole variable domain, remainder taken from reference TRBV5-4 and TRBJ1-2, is ETGVTQSPTHLIKTRGQQVTLRCSSQSGHNTVSWYQQALGQGPQFIFQYYREEENGRGNFPPRFSGLQFPNYSSELNVNALELDDSALYLCASSLDTIGYTFGSGTRLTVV.

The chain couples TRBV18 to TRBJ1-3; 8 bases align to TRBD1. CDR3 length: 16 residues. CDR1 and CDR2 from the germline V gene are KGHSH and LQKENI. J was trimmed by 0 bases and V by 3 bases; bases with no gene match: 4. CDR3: CASSPGQVRSGNTIYF. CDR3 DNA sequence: TGTGCCAGCTCACCGGGACAGGTTCGCTCTGGAAACACCATATATTTT.

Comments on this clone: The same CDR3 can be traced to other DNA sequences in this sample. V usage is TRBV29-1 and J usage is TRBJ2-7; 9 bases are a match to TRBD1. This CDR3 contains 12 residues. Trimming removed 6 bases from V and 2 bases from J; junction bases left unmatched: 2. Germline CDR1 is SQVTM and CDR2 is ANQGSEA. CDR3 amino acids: CSVGQGTYEQYF. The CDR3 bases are TGCAGCGTGGGACAGGGCACCTACGAGCAGTACTTC.

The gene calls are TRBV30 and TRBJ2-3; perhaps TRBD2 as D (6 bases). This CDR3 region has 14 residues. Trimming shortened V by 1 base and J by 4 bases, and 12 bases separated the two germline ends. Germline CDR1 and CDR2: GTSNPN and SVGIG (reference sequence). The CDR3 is CAWSGRGRADTQYF. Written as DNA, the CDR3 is TGTGCCTGGAGTGGGAGGGGAAGGGCAGATACGCAGTATTTT.

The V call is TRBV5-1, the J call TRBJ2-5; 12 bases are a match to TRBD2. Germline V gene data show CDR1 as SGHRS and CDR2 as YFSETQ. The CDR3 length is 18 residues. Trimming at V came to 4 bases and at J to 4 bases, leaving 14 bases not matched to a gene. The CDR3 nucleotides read TGCGCCAGCAGCCCGGGGAGGCTAGCGGGGGGGTCCGGAGAGACCCAGTACTTC. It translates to CASSPGRLAGGSGETQYF.

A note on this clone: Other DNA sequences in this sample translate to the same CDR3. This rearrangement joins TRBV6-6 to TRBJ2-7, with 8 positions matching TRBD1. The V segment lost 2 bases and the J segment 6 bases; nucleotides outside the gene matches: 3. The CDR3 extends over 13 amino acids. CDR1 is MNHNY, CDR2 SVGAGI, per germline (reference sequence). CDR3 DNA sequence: TGTGCCAGCAGTTACCCCACAGGGGGCGAGCAGTACTTC. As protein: CASSYPTGGEQYF.